Listed below are T cell receptor beta chains from one sample, sequenced in a study of cytomegalovirus exposure and HLA in healthy donors. Only in-frame clones appear in the TCRdb table, and some are missing; sequencing was by immunoSEQ multiplex PCR. The data hold around 170,000 clones, with over 60% observed a single time. Source material: PBMCs. The receptors were sampled from a girl between 10 and 17 years old in good health and CMV-seronegative. CDR3s include the opening cysteine and the closing phenylalanine or tryptophan. Fields, in order: clone size, D gene, J gene, V gene, CDR3 DNA, CDR3 protein. The D gene is left open where the match is weak. Some rows have no size entry. The others give once, few or many, or a class for an expanded clone.

NA,NA,TRBJ1-1,TRBV28,TGTGCCAGCAGTTTACCCAGGGACACTGAAGCTTTCTTT,CASSLPRDTEAFF
once,NA,TRBJ1-1,TRBV6-6,TGTGCCAGCAGTTACCTTCCCCGAGGGACTGAAGCTTTCTTT,CASSYLPRGTEAFF
NA,NA,TRBJ1-2,TRBV19,TGTGCCAGTAATAGGGCAGCGGAGCTCTATGGCTACACCTTC,CASNRAAELYGYTF
NA,TRBD2,TRBJ2-1,TRBV5-6,TGTGCCAGCAGCGTAGCGGGGGCCCCACTCCCCTTCAATGAGCAGTTCTTC,CASSVAGAPLPFNEQFF
NA,TRBD1,TRBJ2-2,TRBV27,TGTGCCAGCAGTCGATTGCGGACAGGGAGGACCGGGGAGCTGTTTTTT,CASSRLRTGRTGELFF
few,TRBD1,TRBJ1-4,TRBV5-6,TGTGCCAGCAGCTTGGGGACAGGGGGTCTTAATGAAAAACTGTTTTTT,CASSLGTGGLNEKLFF
NA,NA,TRBJ1-2,TRBV18,TGTGCCAGCTCACCAGGGGCCCCCAACTATGGCTACACCTTC,CASSPGAPNYGYTF
NA,NA,TRBJ1-5,TRBV6-5,TGTGCCAGCAATATCAGGGCGGGGGCTCCCCAGCATTTT,CASNIRAGAPQHF
NA,TRBD1,TRBJ1-2,TRBV19,TGTGCCAGCAGCCCCCAGGGACAGGGAAAGTCTGGCTACACCTTC,CASSPQGQGKSGYTF
few,TRBD2,TRBJ2-2,TRBV7-7,TGTGCCAGCAGTAGGGGGACTAGCGGGGGGGCCCCCGGGGAGCTGTTTTTT,CASSRGTSGGAPGELFF
NA,NA,TRBJ2-1,TRBV9,TGTGCCAGCAGCATACTAGTGAGTAACAATGAGCAGTTCTTC,CASSILVSNNEQFF
NA,NA,TRBJ1-5,TRBV19,TGTGCCAGTGGGCTACAGGGTGGTCAGCCCCAGCATTTT,CASGLQGGQPQHF
NA,TRBD1,TRBJ1-1,TRBV5-1,TGCGCCAGCAGATCGACAGGGGGTTACACTGAAGCTTTCTTT,CASRSTGGYTEAFF
NA,TRBD1,TRBJ2-7,TRBV19,TGTGCCAGTAGTATAGCCCGGGACAGGGCGTCCGAGCAGTACTTC,CASSIARDRASEQYF
NA,NA,TRBJ2-3,TRBV19,TGTGCCAGTAGTATCTGGAGAACCAACTATGGAACAGATACGCAGTATTTT,CASSIWRTNYGTDTQYF
NA,NA,TRBJ1-5,TRBV30,TGTGCCTGGAGTGGGGGGGGCAGGGCGGATCAGCCCCAGCATTTT,CAWSGGGRADQPQHF